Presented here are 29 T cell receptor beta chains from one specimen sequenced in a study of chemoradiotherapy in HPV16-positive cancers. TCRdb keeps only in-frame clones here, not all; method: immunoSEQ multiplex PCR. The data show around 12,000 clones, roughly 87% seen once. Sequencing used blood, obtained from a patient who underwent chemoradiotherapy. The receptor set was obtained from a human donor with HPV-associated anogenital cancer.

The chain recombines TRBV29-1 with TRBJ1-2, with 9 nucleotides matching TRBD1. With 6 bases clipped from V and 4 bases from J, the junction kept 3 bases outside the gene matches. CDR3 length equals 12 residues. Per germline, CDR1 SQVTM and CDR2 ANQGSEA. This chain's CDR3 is CSVGDRVYGYTF. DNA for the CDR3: TGCAGCGTGGGGGACAGGGTCTATGGCTACACCTTC.

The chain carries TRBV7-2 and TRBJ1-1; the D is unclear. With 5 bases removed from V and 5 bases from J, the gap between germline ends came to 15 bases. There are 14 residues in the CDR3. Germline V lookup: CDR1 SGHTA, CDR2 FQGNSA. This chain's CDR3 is CASSPSFGRTEAFF. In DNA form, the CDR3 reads TGTGCCAGCAGCCCCAGTTTTGGAAGGACTGAAGCTTTCTTT.

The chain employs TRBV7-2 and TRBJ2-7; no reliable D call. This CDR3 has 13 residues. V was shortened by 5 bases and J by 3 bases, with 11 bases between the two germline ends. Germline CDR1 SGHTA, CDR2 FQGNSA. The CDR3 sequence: CASSLRKNYEQYF. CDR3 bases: TGTGCCAGCAGCCTCCGGAAAAACTACGAGCAGTACTTC.

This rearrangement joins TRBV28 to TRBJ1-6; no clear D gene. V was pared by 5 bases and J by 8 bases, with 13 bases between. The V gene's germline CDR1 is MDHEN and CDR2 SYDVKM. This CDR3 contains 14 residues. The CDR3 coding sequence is TGTGCCAGCAGTCCTGGATTAGTACATTCACCCCTCCACTTT. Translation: CASSPGLVHSPLHF.

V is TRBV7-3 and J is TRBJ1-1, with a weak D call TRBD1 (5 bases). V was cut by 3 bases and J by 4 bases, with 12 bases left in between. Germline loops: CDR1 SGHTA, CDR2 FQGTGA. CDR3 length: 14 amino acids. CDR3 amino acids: CASSLGGDVTEAFF. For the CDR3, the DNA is TGTGCCAGCAGCTTGGGAGGGGACGTCACTGAAGCTTTCTTT. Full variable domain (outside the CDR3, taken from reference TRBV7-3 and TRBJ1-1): GAGVSQTPSNKVTEKGKYVELRCDPISGHTALYWYRQSLGQGPEFLIYFQGTGAADDSGLPNDRFFAVRPEGSVSTLKIQRTERGDSAVYLCASSLGGDVTEAFFGQGTRLTVV.

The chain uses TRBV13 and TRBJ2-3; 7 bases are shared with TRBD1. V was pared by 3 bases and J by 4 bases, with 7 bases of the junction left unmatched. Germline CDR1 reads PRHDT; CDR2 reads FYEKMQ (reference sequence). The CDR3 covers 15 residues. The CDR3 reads CASSFGTVRPDTQYF. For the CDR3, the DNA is TGTGCCAGCAGCTTTGGGACAGTCCGACCAGATACGCAGTATTTT.

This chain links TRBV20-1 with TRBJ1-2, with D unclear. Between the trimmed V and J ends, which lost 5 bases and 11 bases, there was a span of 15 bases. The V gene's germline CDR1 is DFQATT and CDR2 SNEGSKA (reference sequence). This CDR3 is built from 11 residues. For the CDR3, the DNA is TGCAGTGCTTCTGGATTCACTGGGTACACCTTC. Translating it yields CSASGFTGYTF.

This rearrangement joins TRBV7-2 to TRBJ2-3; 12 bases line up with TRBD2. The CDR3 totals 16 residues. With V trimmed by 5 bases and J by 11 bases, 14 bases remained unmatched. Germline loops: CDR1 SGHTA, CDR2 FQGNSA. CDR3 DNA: TGTGCCAGCAGCCACCCGCAAGAAGCTAGCGGGAGGGTGCAGTATTTT. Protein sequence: CASSHPQEASGRVQYF.

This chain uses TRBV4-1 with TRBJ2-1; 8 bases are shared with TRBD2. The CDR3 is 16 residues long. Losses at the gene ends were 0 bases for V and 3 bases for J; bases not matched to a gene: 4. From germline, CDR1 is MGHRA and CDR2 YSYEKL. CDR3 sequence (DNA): TGCGCCAGCAGCCAAGATCTGGCGGGGGGCTACAATGAGCAGTTCTTC. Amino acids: CASSQDLAGGYNEQFF.

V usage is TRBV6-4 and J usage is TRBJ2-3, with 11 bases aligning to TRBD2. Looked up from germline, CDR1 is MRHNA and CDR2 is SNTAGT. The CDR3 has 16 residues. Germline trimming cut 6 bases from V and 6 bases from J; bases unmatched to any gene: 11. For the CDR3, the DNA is TGTGCCAGCAGCGAACACACTAGCGGGGGTTCCGATACGCAGTATTTT. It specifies CASSEHTSGGSDTQYF.

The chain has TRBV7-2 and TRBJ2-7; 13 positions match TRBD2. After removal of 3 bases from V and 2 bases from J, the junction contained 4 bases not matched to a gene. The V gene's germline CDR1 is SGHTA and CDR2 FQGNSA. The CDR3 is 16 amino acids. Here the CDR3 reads CASSFTSGRAAYEQYF. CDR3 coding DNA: TGTGCCAGCAGCTTTACTAGCGGGAGGGCGGCCTACGAGCAGTACTTC.

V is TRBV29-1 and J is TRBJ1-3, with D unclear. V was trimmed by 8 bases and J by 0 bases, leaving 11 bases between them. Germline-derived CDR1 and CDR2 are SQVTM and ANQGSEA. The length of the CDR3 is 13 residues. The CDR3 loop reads CSIAEGSGNTIYF. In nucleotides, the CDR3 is TGCAGCATAGCGGAGGGCTCTGGAAACACCATATATTTT.

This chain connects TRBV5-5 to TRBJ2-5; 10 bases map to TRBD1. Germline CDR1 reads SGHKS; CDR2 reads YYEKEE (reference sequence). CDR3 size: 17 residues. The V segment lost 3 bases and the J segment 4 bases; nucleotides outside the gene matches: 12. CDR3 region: CASSYVGLGQGGETQYF. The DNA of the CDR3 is TGTGCCAGCAGCTACGTGGGATTAGGACAGGGGGGAGAGACCCAGTACTTC.

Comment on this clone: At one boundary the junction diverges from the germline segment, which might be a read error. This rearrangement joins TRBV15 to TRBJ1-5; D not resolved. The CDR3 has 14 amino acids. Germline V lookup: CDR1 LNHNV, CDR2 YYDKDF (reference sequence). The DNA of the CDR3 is TGTGCCACCAGCGGAGAGGGTTGGGATCAGCCCCAGCATTTT. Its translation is CATSGEGWDQPQHF.

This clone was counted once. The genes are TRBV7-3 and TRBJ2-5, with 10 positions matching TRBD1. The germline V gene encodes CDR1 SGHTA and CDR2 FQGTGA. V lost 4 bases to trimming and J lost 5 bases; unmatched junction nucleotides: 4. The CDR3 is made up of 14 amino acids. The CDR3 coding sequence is TGTGCCAGCAGCTGGGGGGGACAGGGGGAGACCCAGTACTTC. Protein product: CASSWGGQGETQYF.

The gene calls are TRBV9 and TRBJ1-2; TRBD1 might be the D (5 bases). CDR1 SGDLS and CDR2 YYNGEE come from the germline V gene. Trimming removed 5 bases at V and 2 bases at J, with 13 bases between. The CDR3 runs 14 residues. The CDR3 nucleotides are TGTGCCAGCAGTTACAGGAGTCAAAACTATGGCTACACCTTC. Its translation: CASSYRSQNYGYTF.

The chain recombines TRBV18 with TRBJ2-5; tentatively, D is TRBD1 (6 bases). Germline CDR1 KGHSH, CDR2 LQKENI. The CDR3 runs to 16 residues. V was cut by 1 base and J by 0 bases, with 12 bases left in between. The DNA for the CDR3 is TGTGCCAGCTCACCACTTCCAGGGGCCAACCAAGAGACCCAGTACTTC. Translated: CASSPLPGANQETQYF.

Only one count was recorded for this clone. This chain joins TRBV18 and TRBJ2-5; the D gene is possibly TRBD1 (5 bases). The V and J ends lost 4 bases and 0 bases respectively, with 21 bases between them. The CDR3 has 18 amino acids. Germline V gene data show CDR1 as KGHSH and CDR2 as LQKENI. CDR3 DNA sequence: TGTGCCAGCTCACTAAGCAGTCAGGGAATTCGATACCAAGAGACCCAGTACTTC. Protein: CASSLSSQGIRYQETQYF.

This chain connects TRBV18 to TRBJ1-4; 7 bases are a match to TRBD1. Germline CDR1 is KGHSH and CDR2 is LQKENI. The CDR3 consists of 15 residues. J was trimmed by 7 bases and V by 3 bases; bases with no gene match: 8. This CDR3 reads CASSPMGTVVEKLFF. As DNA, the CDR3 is TGTGCCAGCTCACCCATGGGGACAGTCGTTGAAAAACTGTTTTTT.

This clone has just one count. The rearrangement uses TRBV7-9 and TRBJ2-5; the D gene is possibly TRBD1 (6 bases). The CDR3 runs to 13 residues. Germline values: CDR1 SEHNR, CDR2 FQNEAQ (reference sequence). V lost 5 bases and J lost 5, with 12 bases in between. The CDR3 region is CASSPRGWETQYF. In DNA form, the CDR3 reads TGTGCCAGCAGCCCCAGGGGATGGGAGACCCAGTACTTC.

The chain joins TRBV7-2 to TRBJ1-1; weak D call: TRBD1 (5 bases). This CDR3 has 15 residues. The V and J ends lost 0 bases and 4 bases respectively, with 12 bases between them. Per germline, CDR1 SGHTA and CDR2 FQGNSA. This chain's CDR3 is CASSLAGGVSTEAFF. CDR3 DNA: TGTGCCAGCAGCTTAGCGGGGGGGGTCTCCACTGAAGCTTTCTTT.

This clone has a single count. The CDR3 DNA sequence: TGTGCCAGCAGCTTAGCCGGAGCAACTAATGAAAAACTGTTTTTT. Protein product: CASSLAGATNEKLFF. The gene calls are TRBV7-9 and TRBJ1-4; D is unresolved. The CDR3 loop spans 15 amino acids. Trimming shortened V by 0 bases and J by 0 bases, and 5 bases separated the two germline ends. From germline, CDR1 is SEHNR and CDR2 FQNEAQ (reference sequence).

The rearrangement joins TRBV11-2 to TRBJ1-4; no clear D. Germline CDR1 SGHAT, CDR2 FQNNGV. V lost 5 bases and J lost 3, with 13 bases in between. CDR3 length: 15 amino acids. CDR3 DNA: TGTGCCAGCAGCCCCCCAAGGGAGGCTAATGAAAAACTGTTTTTT. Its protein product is CASSPPREANEKLFF. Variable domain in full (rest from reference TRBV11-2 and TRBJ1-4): EAGVAQSPRYKIIEKRQSVAFWCNPISGHATLYWYQQILGQGPKLLIQFQNNGVVDDSQLPKDRFSAERLKGVDSTLKIQPAKLEDSAVYLCASSPPREANEKLFFGSGTQLSVL.

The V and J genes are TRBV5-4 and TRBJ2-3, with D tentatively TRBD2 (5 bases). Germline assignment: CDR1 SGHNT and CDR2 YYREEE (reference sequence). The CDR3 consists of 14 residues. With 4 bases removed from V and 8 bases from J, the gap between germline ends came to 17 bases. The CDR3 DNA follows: TGTGCCAGCAGCGGCCCGGACTCGAGAAGTACGCAGTATTTT. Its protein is CASSGPDSRSTQYF.

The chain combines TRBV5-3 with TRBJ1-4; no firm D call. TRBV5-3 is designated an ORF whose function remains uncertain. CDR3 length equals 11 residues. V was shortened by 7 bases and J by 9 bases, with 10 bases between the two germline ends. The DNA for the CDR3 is TGTGCCAGACCACTTGGGCAAAAACTGTTTTTT. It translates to CARPLGQKLFF.

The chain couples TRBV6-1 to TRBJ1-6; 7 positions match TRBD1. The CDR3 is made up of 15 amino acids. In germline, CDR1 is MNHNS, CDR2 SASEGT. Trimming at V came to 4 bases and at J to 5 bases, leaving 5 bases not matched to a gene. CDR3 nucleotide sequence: TGTGCCAGCAGTGGGAGACAGGGTGATAATTCACCCCTCCACTTT. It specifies CASSGRQGDNSPLHF.

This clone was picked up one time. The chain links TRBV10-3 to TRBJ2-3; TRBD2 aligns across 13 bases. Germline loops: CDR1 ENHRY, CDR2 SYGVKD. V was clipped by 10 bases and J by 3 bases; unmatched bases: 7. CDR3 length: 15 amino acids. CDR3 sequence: CATATSGGATDTQYF. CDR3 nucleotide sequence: TGTGCCACCGCTACTAGCGGGGGGGCAACAGATACGCAGTATTTT.

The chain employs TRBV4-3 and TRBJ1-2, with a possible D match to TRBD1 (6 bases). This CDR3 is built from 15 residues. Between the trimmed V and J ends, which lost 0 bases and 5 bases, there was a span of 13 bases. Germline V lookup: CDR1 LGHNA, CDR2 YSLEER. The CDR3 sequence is CASSQDLTGLYGYTF. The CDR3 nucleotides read TGCGCCAGCAGCCAAGACCTGACAGGCCTATATGGCTACACCTTC.

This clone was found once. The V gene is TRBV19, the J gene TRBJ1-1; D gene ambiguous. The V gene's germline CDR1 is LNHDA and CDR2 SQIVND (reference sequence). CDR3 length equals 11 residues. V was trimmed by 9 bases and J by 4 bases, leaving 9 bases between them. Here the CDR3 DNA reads TGTGCCAGCCAGGACCTCACTGAAGCTTTCTTT. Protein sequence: CASQDLTEAFF.